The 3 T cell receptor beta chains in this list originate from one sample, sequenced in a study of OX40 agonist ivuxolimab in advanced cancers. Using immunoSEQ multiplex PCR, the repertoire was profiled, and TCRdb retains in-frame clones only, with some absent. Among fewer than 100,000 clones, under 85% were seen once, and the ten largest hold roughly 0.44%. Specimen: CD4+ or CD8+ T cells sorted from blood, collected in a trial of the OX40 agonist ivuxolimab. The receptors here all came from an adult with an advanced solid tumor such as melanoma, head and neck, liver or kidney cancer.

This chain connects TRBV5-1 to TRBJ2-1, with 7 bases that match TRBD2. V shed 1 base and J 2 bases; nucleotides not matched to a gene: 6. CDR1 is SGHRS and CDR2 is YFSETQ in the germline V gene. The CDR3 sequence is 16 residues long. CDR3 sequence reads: CASSLQLSGAYNEQFF. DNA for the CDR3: TGCGCCAGCAGCTTGCAACTCAGCGGGGCCTACAATGAGCAGTTCTTC.

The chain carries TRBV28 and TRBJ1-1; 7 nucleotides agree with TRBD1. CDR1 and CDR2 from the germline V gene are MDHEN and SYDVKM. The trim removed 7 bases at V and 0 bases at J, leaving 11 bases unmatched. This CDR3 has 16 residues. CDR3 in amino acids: CASTSTSGTVNTEAFF. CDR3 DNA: TGTGCCAGCACCTCCACCTCAGGGACAGTGAACACTGAAGCTTTCTTT.

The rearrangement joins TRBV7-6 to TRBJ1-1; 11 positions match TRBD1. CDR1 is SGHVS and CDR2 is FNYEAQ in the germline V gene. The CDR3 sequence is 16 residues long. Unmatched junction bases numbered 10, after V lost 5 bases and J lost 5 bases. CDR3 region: CASSPRDRGKFTEAFF. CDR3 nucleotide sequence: TGTGCCAGCAGCCCCCGGGACAGGGGGAAGTTTACTGAAGCTTTCTTT.